One and the same sample provided the 25 T cell receptor beta chains below, sequenced in a study of spatial heterogeneity in lung cancer. Their target antigens are unknown. As for time point: sample taken at primary tumor resection. TCRdb processed the 5' RACE reads anew with MiXCR; each CDR3 protein has one entry. Of 6,000 to 9,500 distinct CDR3 sequences listed, about 8% are singletons. Findings and limits, study-wide: Expanded intratumoral alpha and beta TCR counts tracked tumor mutation counts.

The specimen comprised lung tumor tissue, sampled at surgery. The receptors were gathered from a male donor with early-stage non-small cell lung cancer.

In regard to this clonotype: This may come from a read error, since a much larger clone is one base off. The chain employs TRBV28 and TRBJ2-5; D is tentatively TRBD1 or TRBD2 (5 bases each). In germline, CDR1 is MDHEN, CDR2 SYDVKM. The CDR3 length is 16 residues. The CDR3 protein is CTSSPLGTAHQETQYF. CDR3 coding DNA: TGTACCAGCAGCCCCCTGGGGACCGCACACCAAGAGACCCAGTACTTC. The full variable domain, completed using reference TRBV28 and TRBJ2-5, is DVKVTQSSRYLVKRTGEKVFLECVQDMDHENMFWYRQDPGLGLRLIYFSYDVKMKEKGDIPEGYSVSREKKERFSLILESASTNQTSMYLCTSSPLGTAHQETQYFGPGTRLLVL.

This clonotype appeared a few times. This rearrangement joins TRBV7-9 to TRBJ2-1; TRBD2 matches 9 bases. The germline gives CDR1 SEHNR, CDR2 FQNEAQ (reference sequence). This CDR3 comprises 15 residues. V dropped 2 bases and J dropped 6; count of bases not matched to a gene: 5. The CDR3 sequence: CASSLRGGRANEQFF. CDR3 in DNA: TGTGCCAGCAGCTTAAGAGGCGGGAGGGCCAATGAGCAGTTCTTC.

This clonotype was seen at least ten times. J is TRBJ2-3 and V is TRBV6-1; D unresolved. Germline assignment: CDR1 MNHNS and CDR2 SASEGT. This CDR3 contains 12 residues. Trimming stripped 2 bases from V and 5 bases from J, with 5 bases between. The CDR3, as DNA: TGTGCCAGCAGTGAATGGGAAGATACGCAGTATTTT. Translation gives CASSEWEDTQYF.

This clonotype has at least ten counts. V is TRBV27 and J is TRBJ1-2; 7 bases fit TRBD1. Looked up from germline, CDR1 is MNHEY and CDR2 is SMNVEV (reference sequence). J lost 4 bases, V lost 6 bases, and 2 bases had no gene match. CDR3 length: 12 amino acids. The DNA for the CDR3 is TGTGCCAGCAGAAACAGGGGCTATGGCTACACCTTC. It is translated as CASRNRGYGYTF.

The chain joins TRBV6-6 to TRBJ1-5; unclear D gene. Trimming took 9 bases from V and 0 from J, leaving 6 bases between them. Germline V lookup: CDR1 MNHNY, CDR2 SVGAGI (reference sequence). The CDR3 contains 12 residues. For the CDR3, the DNA is TGTGCCAGTAAGGATAGCAATCAGCCCCAGCATTTT. Protein: CASKDSNQPQHF.

In its sample, this clonotype was seen a few times. V usage is TRBV27 and J usage is TRBJ1-5; 7 bases align to TRBD1. The V segment lost 8 bases and the J segment 7 bases; nucleotides outside the gene matches: 11. Germline lookup yields CDR1 MNHEY and CDR2 SMNVEV (reference sequence). The CDR3 spans 14 residues. The CDR3, as DNA: TGTGCCAGCGGGAGAACAGGGGCCGGGCAGCCCCAGCATTTT. Translation gives CASGRTGAGQPQHF.

By sample fraction, this clonotype is medium-sized. The rearrangement uses TRBV5-1 and TRBJ2-7; 7 bases agree with TRBD2. Germline V gene data show CDR1 as SGHRS and CDR2 as YFSETQ. Losses at the gene ends were 0 bases for V and 2 bases for J; bases not matched to a gene: 14. The CDR3 has 18 residues. Here the CDR3 DNA reads TGCGCCAGCAGCTTGGAATCAGTTGGGAGGGCCTTGACCTACGAGCAGTACTTC. Protein: CASSLESVGRALTYEQYF.

This clonotype was found a few times. The V and J genes are TRBV7-2 and TRBJ1-6; D may be TRBD1 (6 bases). CDR3 length equals 16 residues. Trimming removed 1 base at V and 12 bases at J, with 19 bases between. Germline CDR1 and CDR2: SGHTA and FQGNSA. The CDR3 coding sequence is TGTGCCAGCAGCTTAGGATACGACAGGCCTAGGGTACCCCTCCACTTT. Encoded protein: CASSLGYDRPRVPLHF.

Judged by abundance, this clonotype is medium-sized. The V gene is TRBV14, the J gene TRBJ2-1; TRBD2 is a possible D gene (6 bases). Trimming removed 4 bases at V and 6 bases at J, with 13 bases between. The length of the CDR3 is 14 residues. Germline V CDR1 and CDR2: SGHDN, FVKESK. CDR3 amino acids: CASSPRRDVNEQFF. The CDR3 region has the DNA TGTGCCAGCAGCCCCAGGAGGGATGTCAATGAGCAGTTCTTC.

This clonotype has a count of ten or more. V and J are TRBV12-3 or TRBV12-4 and TRBJ2-3, with 10 bases lining up with TRBD2. Trimming at V came to 8 bases and at J to 1 base, leaving 0 bases not matched to a gene. The CDR3 runs 13 residues. The CDR3 DNA reads as TGTGCCAGCGGGACTAGCGGCACAGATACGCAGTATTTT. Residues: CASGTSGTDTQYF.

This clonotype is medium-sized in the sample. CDR3 region: CSARLGASGIYEQYF. The CDR3 DNA sequence: TGCAGTGCTAGATTGGGGGCTAGCGGGATTTACGAGCAGTACTTC. The V and J genes are TRBV20-1 and TRBJ2-7; 9 nucleotides line up with TRBD2. The trim removed 2 bases at V and 4 bases at J, leaving 9 bases unmatched. The CDR3 length is 15 residues. Germline CDR1 reads DFQATT; CDR2 reads SNEGSKA (reference sequence).

This clonotype counts as medium-sized. The gene calls are TRBV5-5 and TRBJ2-2, with TRBD1 matching 8 bases. Germline-derived CDR1 and CDR2 are SGHKS and YYEKEE (reference sequence). CDR3 length equals 14 residues. J lost 6 bases, V lost 4 bases, and 5 bases had no gene match. CDR3 coding DNA: TGTGCCAGCAGCCGACAGGGGAGTCCCGGGGAGCTGTTTTTT. Translated: CASSRQGSPGELFF. Based on the CDR3 plus reference TRBV5-5 and TRBJ2-2, the full variable domain is DAGVTQSPTHLIKTRGQQVTLRCSPISGHKSVSWYQQVLGQGPQFIFQYYEKEERGRGNFPDRFSARQFPNYSSELNVNALLLGDSALYLCASSRQGSPGELFFGEGSRLTVL.

Sample share makes this clonotype medium-sized. The rearrangement links TRBV12-5 to TRBJ2-5; no reliable D call. The V and J ends lost 1 base and 1 base respectively, with 7 bases between them. Germline CDR1 LGHNT, CDR2 FRNRAP. This CDR3 is built from 14 residues. CDR3 DNA sequence: TGTGCTAGTGGTTTGGGCAGCTTCCAAGAGACCCAGTACTTC. Amino acid sequence: CASGLGSFQETQYF.

This clonotype was counted many times. The rearrangement joins TRBV5-1 to TRBJ1-1; D gene ambiguous. The CDR3 covers 13 residues. The ends were cut back, 1 base at V and 0 bases at J, with 4 bases in the middle. Germline V lookup: CDR1 SGHRS, CDR2 YFSETQ. CDR3 in DNA: TGCGCCAGCAGCTTGACTCTGAACACTGAAGCTTTCTTT. Translating gives CASSLTLNTEAFF.

In this sample, this clonotype is medium-sized. This chain connects TRBV21-1 to TRBJ2-1; the table names TRBD2, a call not compared with the DNA. TRBV21-1 constitutes a pseudogene. CDR3 length: 15 residues. The CDR3 reads CASSTSGRALHEQFF. The CDR3 coding sequence is TGTGCCAGCAGTACTAGCGGGAGGGCCTTGCATGAGCAGTTCTTC.

This clonotype was recorded a few times. The V and J genes are TRBV5-5 and TRBJ2-7; tentatively, D is TRBD1 (5 bases). This CDR3 is built from 16 residues. Germline CDR1 and CDR2: SGHKS and YYEKEE (reference sequence). The V gene lost 0 bases and the J gene lost 1 base, with 14 bases spanning the gap. CDR3 sequence: CASSLEQTALSYEQYF. The CDR3 DNA reads as TGTGCCAGCAGCTTGGAACAGACAGCCCTATCCTACGAGCAGTACTTC.

In its sample, this clonotype is medium-sized (0.01 to 0.1%). The gene calls are TRBV5-6 and TRBJ2-5; D is ambiguous. The germline V and J ends were trimmed by 0 bases and 5 bases, with 2 bases remaining between them. Germline-derived CDR1 and CDR2 are SGHDT and YYEEEE. This CDR3 is built from 11 residues. The CDR3, as DNA: TGTGCCAGCAGCTTGGCTGAGACCCAGTACTTC. Its translation: CASSLAETQYF.

This clonotype has a count of ten or more. The CDR3 DNA is TGCAGTGCTAGAACCGGGACAGGGCCCCGGGAGACCCAGTACTTC. It yields the protein CSARTGTGPRETQYF. The chain employs TRBV20-1 and TRBJ2-5; 9 positions match TRBD1. The CDR3 consists of 15 residues. V gave up 2 bases and J gave up 5 bases; unmatched junction bases: 9. Germline V gene sequence: CDR1 DFQATT, CDR2 SNEGSKA (reference sequence).

This clonotype is labeled medium-sized. The chain has TRBV12-3 or TRBV12-4 and TRBJ2-2; 7 positions match TRBD2. CDR3 size: 15 residues. V was pared by 2 bases and J by 1 base, with 1 base of the junction left unmatched. CDR3 nucleotides: TGTGCCAGCAGTTTAAGGGAGGGGAACACCGGGGAGCTGTTTTTT. Amino acid sequence: CASSLREGNTGELFF.

By frequency in the sample, this clonotype is medium-sized (0.01 to 0.1%). This rearrangement joins TRBV6-5 to TRBJ2-1; 11 positions agree with TRBD2. This CDR3 comprises 13 residues. Unmatched junction bases numbered 4, after V lost 5 bases and J lost 10 bases. Germline values: CDR1 MNHEY, CDR2 SVGAGI. CDR3 protein: CASSSRLAGEQFF. The CDR3 DNA is TGTGCCAGCAGTAGTCGACTAGCGGGAGAGCAGTTCTTC.

This rearrangement joins TRBV4-1 to TRBJ1-5; D is uncertain. The length of the CDR3 is 15 residues. Germline values: CDR1 MGHRA, CDR2 YSYEKL. V lost 1 base and J 0 bases, leaving 7 bases between the germline ends. The CDR3, as DNA: TGCGCCAGCAGCCAAGTGACACCTAGCAATCAGCCCCAGCATTTT. Its protein product is CASSQVTPSNQPQHF.

The table lists this clonotype with many counts. The chain carries TRBV5-1 and TRBJ2-3, with D unresolved. Germline CDR1 is SGHRS and CDR2 is YFSETQ. This CDR3 spans 15 amino acids. Trimming took 0 bases from V and 5 from J, leaving 13 bases between them. The CDR3 nucleotides read TGCGCCAGCAGCTTGGGTTTGATCCTTCAAGATACGCAGTATTTT. Amino acids: CASSLGLILQDTQYF.

By sample fraction, this clonotype is medium-sized (0.01 to 0.1%). The V gene is TRBV29-1, the J gene TRBJ2-3, with D possibly TRBD1 on 6 matching bases. Trimming removed 5 bases from V and 4 bases from J, with 16 bases in between. Germline V gene sequence: CDR1 SQVTM, CDR2 ANQGSEA. The CDR3 runs 14 residues. Written as DNA, the CDR3 is TGCAGCGTTAAGAACCAGGGGTTCGCAGATACGCAGTATTTT. Protein product: CSVKNQGFADTQYF.

Within the sample, this clonotype is medium-sized. V and J are TRBV6-5 and TRBJ2-1, with D unclear. Germline lookup yields CDR1 MNHEY and CDR2 SVGAGI. V was cut by 5 bases and J by 8 bases, with 10 bases left in between. The CDR3 runs 12 residues. The CDR3 region is CASSRTNDEQFF. The CDR3, as DNA: TGTGCCAGCAGTCGTACTAACGATGAGCAGTTCTTC.

V and J are TRBV7-2 and TRBJ2-2; 13 positions agree with TRBD2. This CDR3 has 17 residues. The V gene end was trimmed by 5 bases and the J gene end by 6 bases; junction bases not matched to a gene: 9. Germline V CDR1 and CDR2: SGHTA, FQGNSA. The CDR3 bases are TGTGCCAGCAGCCCTCGGACTAGCGGGAGTCGGGCCGGGGAGCTGTTTTTT. Translated, it gives CASSPRTSGSRAGELFF.